These 13 T cell receptor beta chains were sequenced from one sample in a study of shared clonotypes between healthy human individuals. TCRdb's copy holds only in-frame clones and misses some; the assay was immunoSEQ multiplex PCR. Of millions of clones in the sample, roughly 92% are singletons; the top ten hold about 0.13%. The sequenced sample was naive CD4+ T cells sorted from blood. Regarding subset: CD45RA+ positively selected. The receptors derive from a man aged 18 to 35 in good health.

V usage is TRBV7-3 and J usage is TRBJ2-3, with TRBD2 identical over 8 bases. Trimming removed 5 bases from V and 1 base from J; junction bases left unmatched: 5. The CDR3 consists of 15 residues. Germline V gene lookup returns CDR1 SGHTA and CDR2 FQGTGA. The CDR3 loop reads CASSRGGRGTDTQYF. CDR3 nucleotide sequence: TGTGCCAGCAGCCGGGGGGGCCGAGGCACAGATACGCAGTATTTT.

J is TRBJ2-3 and V is TRBV2; 10 nucleotides agree with TRBD2. CDR1 SNHLY and CDR2 FYNNEI come from the germline V gene. Trimming cost V 5 bases and J 0 bases; bases outside gene matches: 5. The CDR3 is 16 amino acids. The CDR3 DNA sequence: TGTGCCAGCAGTCGACTAGCGGGTCTAAGCACAGATACGCAGTATTTT. Its protein is CASSRLAGLSTDTQYF. Full variable domain (rest looked up from reference TRBV2 and TRBJ2-3): EPEVTQTPSHQVTQMGQEVILRCVPISNHLYFYWYRQILGQKVEFLVSFYNNEISEKSEIFDDQFSVERPDGSNFTLKIRSTKLEDSAMYFCASSRLAGLSTDTQYFGPGTRLTVL.

V and J are TRBV27 and TRBJ2-7; TRBD2 is a possible D gene (6 bases). The germline V gene encodes CDR1 MNHEY and CDR2 SMNVEV (reference sequence). Trimming removed 5 bases from V and 4 bases from J, with 18 bases in between. CDR3 length: 15 residues. CDR3 DNA: TGTGCCAGCAGTCCCTACGGGGAGGCCAGTTACGAGCAGTACTTC. Translated: CASSPYGEASYEQYF.

This sequence joins TRBV9 and TRBJ1-3; 8 bases line up with TRBD1. Per germline, CDR1 SGDLS and CDR2 YYNGEE. Unmatched junction bases numbered 17, after V lost 3 bases and J lost 6 bases. The CDR3 length is 18 residues. This chain's CDR3 is CASSARTGLSSGENTIYF. The CDR3 DNA follows: TGTGCCAGCAGCGCCCGGACAGGGCTTTCTTCGGGAGAAAACACCATATATTTT.

This clone was counted only a few times. The chain links TRBV9 to TRBJ2-1; D is perhaps TRBD2 (6 bases). The germline gives CDR1 SGDLS, CDR2 YYNGEE. This CDR3 spans 15 amino acids. Trimming shortened V by 0 bases and J by 4 bases, and 11 bases separated the two germline ends. In DNA form, the CDR3 reads TGTGCCAGCAGCGTAGAGCCGGGGGAGTACAATGAGCAGTTCTTC. Translating gives CASSVEPGEYNEQFF. The entire variable domain, with the rest obtained from reference TRBV9 and TRBJ2-1, is as follows: DSGVTQTPKHLITATGQRVTLRCSPRSGDLSVYWYQQSLDQGLQFLIQYYNGEERAKGNILERFSAQQFPDLHSELNLSSLELGDSALYFCASSVEPGEYNEQFFGPGTRLTVL.

With respect to this clone: Other DNA sequences in the same sample also yield this CDR3. The chain combines TRBV6-6 with TRBJ2-7; 7 bases match TRBD2. The CDR3 runs 14 residues. Unmatched junction bases numbered 3, after V lost 4 bases and J lost 0 bases. Germline V gene lookup returns CDR1 MNHNY and CDR2 SVGAGI (reference sequence). The CDR3 bases are TGTGCCAGCAGTTGGGGGGGGAGCTCCTACGAGCAGTACTTC. Its protein is CASSWGGSSYEQYF.

The CDR3: CASSIEGGRIYNEQFF. As DNA, the CDR3 is TGTGCCAGTAGTATAGAGGGGGGGCGCATCTACAATGAGCAGTTCTTC. This rearrangement joins TRBV19 to TRBJ2-1, with a tentative D call TRBD2 (7 bases). The CDR3 runs to 16 residues. Trimming pared 0 bases from V and 3 bases from J, leaving 12 bases between. From germline, CDR1 is LNHDA and CDR2 SQIVND (reference sequence).

The chain carries TRBV6-5 and TRBJ2-3; 9 bases match TRBD1. The CDR3 contains 16 residues. Germline V CDR1 and CDR2: MNHEY, SVGAGI. The ends lost 4 bases at V and 0 bases at J; junction bases unmatched: 5. CDR3 amino acids: CASSFDRGISTDTQYF. The CDR3 bases are TGTGCCAGCAGTTTCGACAGGGGGATAAGCACAGATACGCAGTATTTT.

The chain combines TRBV11-1 with TRBJ2-3; no clear D gene. The CDR3 contains 12 residues. Germline V gives CDR1 SGHAT, CDR2 FQDESV (reference sequence). V was trimmed by 4 bases and J by 1 base, leaving 3 bases between them. CDR3 protein: CASSSRTDTQYF. CDR3 bases: TGTGCCAGCAGCTCTCGCACAGATACGCAGTATTTT.

This chain connects TRBV5-1 to TRBJ2-6; either TRBD1 or TRBD2 may fit D (7 bases each). This CDR3 spans 20 amino acids. The V end lost 1 base, the J end lost 1 base, and 21 bases lay between the germline ends. Per germline, CDR1 SGHRS and CDR2 YFSETQ. This CDR3 is CASSLTRIQGTISGANVLTF. The DNA of the CDR3 is TGCGCCAGCAGCTTGACCAGGATACAGGGGACTATATCTGGGGCCAACGTCCTGACTTTC.

CDR3 sequence (DNA): TGTGCCAGCAGTTACGGACAACAGGGGGGGAACATTCAGTACTTC. Protein product: CASSYGQQGGNIQYF. This chain links TRBV6-6 with TRBJ2-4; a possible D gene is TRBD1 (8 bases). CDR3 length equals 15 residues. Germline loops: CDR1 MNHNY, CDR2 SVGAGI (reference sequence). Trimming removed 2 bases at V and 7 bases at J, with 15 bases between.

This chain connects TRBV30 to TRBJ2-1, with 11 bases lining up with TRBD2. The CDR3 length is 15 residues. CDR1 GTSNPN and CDR2 SVGIG come from the germline V gene (reference sequence). Trimming removed 3 bases from V and 3 bases from J; junction bases left unmatched: 4. Here the CDR3 DNA reads TGTGCCTGGAGATTAGCGGGGGGGCTCTACAATGAGCAGTTCTTC. It translates to CAWRLAGGLYNEQFF.

The chain employs TRBV9 and TRBJ1-4; TRBD1 is a possible D gene (5 bases). This CDR3 spans 15 amino acids. Germline-derived CDR1 and CDR2 are SGDLS and YYNGEE. Between the trimmed V and J ends, which lost 3 bases and 6 bases, there was a span of 15 bases. CDR3 region: CASSARGGWDEKLFF. CDR3 DNA: TGTGCCAGCAGCGCCCGGGGCGGCTGGGATGAAAAACTGTTTTTT.